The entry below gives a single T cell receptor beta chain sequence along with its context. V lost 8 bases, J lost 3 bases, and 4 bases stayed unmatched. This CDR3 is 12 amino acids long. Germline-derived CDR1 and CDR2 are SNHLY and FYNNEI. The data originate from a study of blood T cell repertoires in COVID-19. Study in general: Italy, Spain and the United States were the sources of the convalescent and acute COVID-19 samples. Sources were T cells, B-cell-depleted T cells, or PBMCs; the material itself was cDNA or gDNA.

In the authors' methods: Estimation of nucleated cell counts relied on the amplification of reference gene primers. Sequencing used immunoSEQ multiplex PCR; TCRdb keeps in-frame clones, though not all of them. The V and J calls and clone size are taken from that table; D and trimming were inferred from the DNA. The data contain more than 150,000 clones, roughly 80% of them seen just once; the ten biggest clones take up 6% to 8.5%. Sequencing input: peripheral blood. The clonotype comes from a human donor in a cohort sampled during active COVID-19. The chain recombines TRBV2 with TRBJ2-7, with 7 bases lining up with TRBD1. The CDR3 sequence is CASHGDSYEQYF. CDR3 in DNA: TGTGCCAGCCACGGGGACAGCTACGAGCAGTACTTC.